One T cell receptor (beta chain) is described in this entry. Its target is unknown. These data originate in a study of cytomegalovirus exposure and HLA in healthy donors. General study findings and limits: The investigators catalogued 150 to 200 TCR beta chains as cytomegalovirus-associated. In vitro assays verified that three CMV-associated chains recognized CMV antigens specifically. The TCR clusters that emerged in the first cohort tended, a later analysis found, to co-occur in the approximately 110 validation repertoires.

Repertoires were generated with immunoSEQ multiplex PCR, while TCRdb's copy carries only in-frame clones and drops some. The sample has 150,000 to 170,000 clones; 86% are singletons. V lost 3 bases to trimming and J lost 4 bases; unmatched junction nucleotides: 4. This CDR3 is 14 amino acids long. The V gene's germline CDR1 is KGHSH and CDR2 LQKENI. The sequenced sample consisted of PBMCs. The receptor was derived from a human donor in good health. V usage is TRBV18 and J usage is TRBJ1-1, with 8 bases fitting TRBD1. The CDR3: CASSPRTGTTEAFF. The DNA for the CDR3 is TGTGCCAGCTCACCGAGGACAGGGACCACTGAAGCTTTCTTT.